This T cell receptor (beta chain) derives from a study of shared clonotypes between healthy human individuals. Per the original methods: Filtering differed since immunoSEQ provided only junctions, with no quality scores. Using immunoSEQ multiplex PCR, the repertoire was profiled, and TCRdb retains in-frame clones only, with some absent. V and J calls and clone size are given by that table; D and trimming were obtained from the DNA. The data contain 2 million to 2.5 million clones, approximately 94% of them singletons. CDR3 size: 15 residues. Looked up from germline, CDR1 is SGHDT and CDR2 is YYEEEE. V lost 0 bases to trimming and J lost 3 bases, with 10 bases between them. CD45RO-negative cells were positively selected for CCR7, leaving out terminally differentiated effector memory CD45RA+ cells.

This TCR was sampled from a man aged 18 to 29 in good health. The sequencing input was naive CD8+ T cells sorted from blood. This chain links TRBV5-6 with TRBJ1-5; maybe TRBD1 (6 bases). The CDR3 DNA reads as TGTGCCAGCAGCTTGGCGGGGGGCCACAATCAGCCCCAGCATTTT. Protein: CASSLAGGHNQPQHF.